This T cell receptor (beta chain) was identified in a study of T cells in women clearing cervical HPV infection. Turning to the study itself: Case blood was drawn when the lesion was first found; control blood after infection became undetectable. For cases, blood was sampled a median around 150 days after lesion detection, interquartile range roughly 80 to 230 days.

CDR3 length equals 15 residues. Germline CDR1 reads MNHNS; CDR2 reads SASEGT. The table came from immunoSEQ multiplex PCR; TCRdb's copy has only in-frame clones and leaves some out. With tens of thousands of clones in the sample, the ten largest clones hold over 5%. Notes on this clone: The sequenced fragment ends 3 residues before the CDR3 boundary, so the rest is inferred from the germline J gene.

This rearrangement joins TRBV6-1 to TRBJ2-2; D remains unclear. This receptor was identified in a woman between 18 and 75 years old with a cervical HPV16 infection that either progressed to CIN3+ or cleared (not recorded which). Sequenced: blood buffy coat. The CDR3 sequence: CASSDKKARSGKLFF. The DNA read from the CDR3 is TGTGCCAGCAGTGACAAGAAAGCTAGGTCCGGAAAG.